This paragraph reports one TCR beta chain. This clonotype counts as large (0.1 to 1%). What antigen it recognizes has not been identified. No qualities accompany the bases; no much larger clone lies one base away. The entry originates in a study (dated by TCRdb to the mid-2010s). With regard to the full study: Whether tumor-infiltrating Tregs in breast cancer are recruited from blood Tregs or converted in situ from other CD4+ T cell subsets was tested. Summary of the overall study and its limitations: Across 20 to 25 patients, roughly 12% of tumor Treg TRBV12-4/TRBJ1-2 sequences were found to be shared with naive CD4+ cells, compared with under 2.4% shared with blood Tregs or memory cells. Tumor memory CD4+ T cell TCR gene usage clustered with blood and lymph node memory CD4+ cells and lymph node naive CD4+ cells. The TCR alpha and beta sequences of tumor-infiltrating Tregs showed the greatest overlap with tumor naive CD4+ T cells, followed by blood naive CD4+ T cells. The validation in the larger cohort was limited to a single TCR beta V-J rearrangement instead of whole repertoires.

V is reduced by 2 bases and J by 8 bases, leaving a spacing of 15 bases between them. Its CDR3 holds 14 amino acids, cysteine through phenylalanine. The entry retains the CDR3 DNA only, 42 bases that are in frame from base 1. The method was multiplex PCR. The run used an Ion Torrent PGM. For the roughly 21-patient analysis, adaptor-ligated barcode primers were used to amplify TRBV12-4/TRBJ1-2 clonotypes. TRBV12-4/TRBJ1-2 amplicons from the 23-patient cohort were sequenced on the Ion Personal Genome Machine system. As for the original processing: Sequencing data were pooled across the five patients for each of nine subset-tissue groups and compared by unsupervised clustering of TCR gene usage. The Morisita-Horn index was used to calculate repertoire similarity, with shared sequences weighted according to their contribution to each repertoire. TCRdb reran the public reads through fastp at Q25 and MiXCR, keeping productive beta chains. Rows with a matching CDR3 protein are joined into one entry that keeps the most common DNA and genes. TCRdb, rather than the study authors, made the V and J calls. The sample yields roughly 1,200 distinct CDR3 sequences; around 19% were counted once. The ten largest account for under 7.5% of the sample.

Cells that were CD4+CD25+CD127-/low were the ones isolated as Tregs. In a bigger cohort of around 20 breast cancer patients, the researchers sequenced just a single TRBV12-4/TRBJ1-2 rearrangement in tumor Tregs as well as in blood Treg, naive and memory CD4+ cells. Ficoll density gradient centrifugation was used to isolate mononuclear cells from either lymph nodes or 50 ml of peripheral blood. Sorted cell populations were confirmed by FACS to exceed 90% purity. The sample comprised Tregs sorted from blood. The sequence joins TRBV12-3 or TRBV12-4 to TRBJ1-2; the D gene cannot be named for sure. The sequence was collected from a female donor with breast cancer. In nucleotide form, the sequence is TGTGCCAGCAGTTTAAGGCCGGAAGTCGCGGGCTACACCTTC. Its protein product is CASSLRPEVAGYTF.